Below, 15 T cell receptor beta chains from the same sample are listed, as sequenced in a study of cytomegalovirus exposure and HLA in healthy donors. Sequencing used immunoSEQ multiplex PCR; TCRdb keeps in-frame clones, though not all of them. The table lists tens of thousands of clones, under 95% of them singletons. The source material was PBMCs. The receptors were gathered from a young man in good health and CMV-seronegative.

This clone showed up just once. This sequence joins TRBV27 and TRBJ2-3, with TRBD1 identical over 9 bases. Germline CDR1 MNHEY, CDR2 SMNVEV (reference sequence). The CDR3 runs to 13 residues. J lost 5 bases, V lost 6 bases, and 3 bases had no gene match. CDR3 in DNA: TGTGCCAGCAGAGGACAGGGGAAAGATACGCAGTATTTT. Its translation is CASRGQGKDTQYF.

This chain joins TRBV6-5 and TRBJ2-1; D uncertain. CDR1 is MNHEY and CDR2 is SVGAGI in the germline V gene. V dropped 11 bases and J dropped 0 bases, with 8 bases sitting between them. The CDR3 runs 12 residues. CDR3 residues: CASESSYNEQFF. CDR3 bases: TGTGCCTCCGAGAGCTCCTACAATGAGCAGTTCTTC.

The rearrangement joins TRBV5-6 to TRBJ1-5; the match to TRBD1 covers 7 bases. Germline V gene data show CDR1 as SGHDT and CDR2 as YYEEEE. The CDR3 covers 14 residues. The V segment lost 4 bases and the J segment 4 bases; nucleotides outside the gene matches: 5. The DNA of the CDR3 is TGTGCCAGCAGCCGAGGGACAGTTAATCAGCCCCAGCATTTT. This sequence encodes CASSRGTVNQPQHF.

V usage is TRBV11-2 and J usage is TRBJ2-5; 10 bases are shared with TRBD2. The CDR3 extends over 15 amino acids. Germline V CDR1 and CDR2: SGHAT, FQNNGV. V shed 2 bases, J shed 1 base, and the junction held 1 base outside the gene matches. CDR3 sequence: CASSLLAGAQETQYF. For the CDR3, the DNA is TGTGCCAGCAGCTTACTAGCGGGGGCCCAAGAGACCCAGTACTTC.

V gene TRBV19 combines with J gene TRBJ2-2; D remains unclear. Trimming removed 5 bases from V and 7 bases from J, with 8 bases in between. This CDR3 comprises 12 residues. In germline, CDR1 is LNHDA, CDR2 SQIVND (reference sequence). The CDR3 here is CASSSNFGELFF. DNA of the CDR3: TGTGCCAGTAGTTCAAACTTCGGGGAGCTGTTTTTT.

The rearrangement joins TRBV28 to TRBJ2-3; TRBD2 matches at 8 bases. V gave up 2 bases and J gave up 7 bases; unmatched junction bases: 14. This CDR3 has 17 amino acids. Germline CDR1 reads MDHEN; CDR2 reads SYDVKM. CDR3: CASSLGGAGGPSNTQYF. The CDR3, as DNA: TGTGCCAGCAGTTTAGGTGGGGCGGGGGGCCCCTCTAATACGCAGTATTTT.

The CDR3 loop is CASSLFGLATDTQYF. Here the CDR3 DNA reads TGTGCCAGCAGCTTATTCGGGTTAGCCACAGATACGCAGTATTTT. The gene calls are TRBV7-3 and TRBJ2-3; D is unresolved. The length of the CDR3 is 15 residues. Germline V gives CDR1 SGHTA, CDR2 FQGTGA. V shed 2 bases and J shed 2 bases, with 11 bases lying between them.

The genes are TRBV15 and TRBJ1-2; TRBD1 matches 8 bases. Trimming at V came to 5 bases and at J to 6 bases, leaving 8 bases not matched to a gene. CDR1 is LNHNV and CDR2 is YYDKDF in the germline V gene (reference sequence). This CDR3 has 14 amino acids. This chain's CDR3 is CATSWMTGVDGYTF. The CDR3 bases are TGTGCCACCAGCTGGATGACAGGGGTGGATGGCTACACCTTC.

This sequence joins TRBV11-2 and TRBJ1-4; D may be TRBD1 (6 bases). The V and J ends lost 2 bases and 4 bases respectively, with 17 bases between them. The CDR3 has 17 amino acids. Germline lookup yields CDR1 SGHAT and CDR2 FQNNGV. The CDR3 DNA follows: TGTGCCAGCAGCTTATTTCCAGGGGCTGGGGGTAATGAAAAACTGTTTTTT. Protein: CASSLFPGAGGNEKLFF.

This CDR3 reads CASSLYRRARGDEAFF. The CDR3 DNA reads as TGTGCCAGCAGTTTATACCGCAGGGCTCGCGGGGATGAAGCTTTCTTT. The rearrangement uses TRBV28 and TRBJ1-1, with D perhaps matching TRBD1 (5 bases). Trimming shortened V by 1 base and J by 7 bases, and 19 bases separated the two germline ends. Germline V gives CDR1 MDHEN, CDR2 SYDVKM. CDR3 length equals 16 residues.

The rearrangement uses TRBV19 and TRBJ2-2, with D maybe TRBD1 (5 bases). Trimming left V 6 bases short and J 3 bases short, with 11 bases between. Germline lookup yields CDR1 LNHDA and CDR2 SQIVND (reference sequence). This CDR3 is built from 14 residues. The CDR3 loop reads CASRKGVDTGELFF. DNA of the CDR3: TGTGCCAGTAGAAAAGGGGTGGACACCGGGGAGCTGTTTTTT.

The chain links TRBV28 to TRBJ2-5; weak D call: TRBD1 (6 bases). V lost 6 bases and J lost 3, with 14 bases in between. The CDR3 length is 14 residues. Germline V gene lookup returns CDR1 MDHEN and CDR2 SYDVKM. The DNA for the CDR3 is TGTGCCAGCAGCTACACGGCAGGGGAAGAGACCCAGTACTTC. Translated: CASSYTAGEETQYF.

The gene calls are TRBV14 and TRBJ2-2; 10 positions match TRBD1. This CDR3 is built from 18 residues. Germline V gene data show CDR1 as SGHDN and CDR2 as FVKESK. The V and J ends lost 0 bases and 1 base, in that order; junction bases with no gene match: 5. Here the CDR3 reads CASSQDIGQGGNTGELFF. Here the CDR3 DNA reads TGTGCCAGCAGCCAAGATATTGGACAGGGGGGGAACACCGGGGAGCTGTTTTTT. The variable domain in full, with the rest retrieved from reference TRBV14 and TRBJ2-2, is EAGVTQFPSHSVIEKGQTVTLRCDPISGHDNLYWYRRVMGKEIKFLLHFVKESKQDESGMPNNRFLAERTGGTYSTLKVQPAELEDSGVYFCASSQDIGQGGNTGELFFGEGSRLTVL.

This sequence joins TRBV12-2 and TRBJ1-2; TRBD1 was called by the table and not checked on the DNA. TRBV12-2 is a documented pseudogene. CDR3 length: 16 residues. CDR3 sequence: CASRPGTGRFWGGYTF. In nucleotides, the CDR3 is TGTGCAAGTCGCCCCGGGACAGGGAGGTTTTGGGGTGGCTACACCTTC.

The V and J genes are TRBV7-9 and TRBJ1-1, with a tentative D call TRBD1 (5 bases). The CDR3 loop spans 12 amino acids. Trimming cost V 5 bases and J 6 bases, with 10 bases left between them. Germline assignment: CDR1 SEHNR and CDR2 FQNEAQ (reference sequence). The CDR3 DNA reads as TGTGCCAGCAGCCCCCAGGGCCCTGAAGCTTTCTTT. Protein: CASSPQGPEAFF.